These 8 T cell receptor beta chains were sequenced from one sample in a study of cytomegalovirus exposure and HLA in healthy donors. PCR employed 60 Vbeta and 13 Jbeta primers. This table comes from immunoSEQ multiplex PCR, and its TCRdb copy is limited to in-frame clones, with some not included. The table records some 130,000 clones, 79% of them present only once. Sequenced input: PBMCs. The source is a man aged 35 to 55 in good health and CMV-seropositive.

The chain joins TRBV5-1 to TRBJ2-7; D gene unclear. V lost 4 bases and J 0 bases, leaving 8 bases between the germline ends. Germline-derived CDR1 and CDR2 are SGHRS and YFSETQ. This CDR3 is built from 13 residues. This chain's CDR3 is CASSTTDSYEQYF. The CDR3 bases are TGCGCCAGCAGCACGACTGACTCCTACGAGCAGTACTTC.

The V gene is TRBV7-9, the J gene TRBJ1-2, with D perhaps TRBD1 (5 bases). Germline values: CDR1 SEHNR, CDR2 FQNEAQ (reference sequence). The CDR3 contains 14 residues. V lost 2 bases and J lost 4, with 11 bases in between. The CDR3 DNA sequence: TGTGCCAGCAGCTTAAGTTCCCAGGGCTATGGCTACACCTTC. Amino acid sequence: CASSLSSQGYGYTF.

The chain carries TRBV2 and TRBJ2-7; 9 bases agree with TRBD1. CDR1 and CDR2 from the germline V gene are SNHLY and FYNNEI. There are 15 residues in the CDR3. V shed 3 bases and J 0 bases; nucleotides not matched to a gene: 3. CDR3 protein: CASSDRDRASYEQYF. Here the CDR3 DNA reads TGTGCCAGCAGTGATAGGGACAGGGCCTCCTACGAGCAGTACTTC. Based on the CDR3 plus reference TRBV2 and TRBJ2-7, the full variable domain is EPEVTQTPSHQVTQMGQEVILRCVPISNHLYFYWYRQILGQKVEFLVSFYNNEISEKSEIFDDQFSVERPDGSNFTLKIRSTKLEDSAMYFCASSDRDRASYEQYFGPGTRLTVT.

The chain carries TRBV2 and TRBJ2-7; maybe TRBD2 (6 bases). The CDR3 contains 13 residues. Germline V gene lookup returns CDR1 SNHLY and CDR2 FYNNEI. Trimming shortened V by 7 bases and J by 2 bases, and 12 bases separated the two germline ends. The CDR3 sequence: CASTRDAPYEQYF. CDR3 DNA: TGTGCCAGCACGCGGGACGCCCCCTACGAGCAGTACTTC.

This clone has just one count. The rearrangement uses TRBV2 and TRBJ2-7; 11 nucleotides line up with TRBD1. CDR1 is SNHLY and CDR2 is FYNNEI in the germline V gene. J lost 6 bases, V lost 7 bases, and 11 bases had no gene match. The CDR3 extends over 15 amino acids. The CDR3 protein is CASNDRDRGFREQYF. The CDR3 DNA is TGTGCCAGCAACGACCGGGACAGGGGGTTTCGCGAGCAGTACTTC. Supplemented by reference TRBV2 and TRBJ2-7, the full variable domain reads EPEVTQTPSHQVTQMGQEVILRCVPISNHLYFYWYRQILGQKVEFLVSFYNNEISEKSEIFDDQFSVERPDGSNFTLKIRSTKLEDSAMYFCASNDRDRGFREQYFGPGTRLTVT.

Here the CDR3 reads CSVELQGPYEQYF. CDR3 coding DNA: TGCAGCGTTGAGCTACAGGGACCCTACGAGCAGTACTTC. The chain employs TRBV29-1 and TRBJ2-7; TRBD1 might be the D (6 bases). V was shortened by 3 bases and J by 2 bases, with 11 bases between the two germline ends. The length of the CDR3 is 13 residues. Germline CDR1 SQVTM, CDR2 ANQGSEA.

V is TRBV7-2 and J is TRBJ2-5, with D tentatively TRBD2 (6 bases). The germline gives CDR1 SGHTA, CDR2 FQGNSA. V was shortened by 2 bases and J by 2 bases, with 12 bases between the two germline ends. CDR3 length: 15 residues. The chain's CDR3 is CASSLNPSGQETQYF. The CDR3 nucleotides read TGTGCCAGCAGCTTAAATCCCAGCGGGCAAGAGACCCAGTACTTC.

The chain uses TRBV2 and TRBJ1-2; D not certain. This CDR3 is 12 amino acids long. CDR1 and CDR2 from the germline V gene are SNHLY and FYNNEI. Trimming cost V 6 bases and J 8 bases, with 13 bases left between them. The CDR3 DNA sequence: TGTGCCAGCAGGGACTTGGGGTACGGCTACACCTTC. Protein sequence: CASRDLGYGYTF.